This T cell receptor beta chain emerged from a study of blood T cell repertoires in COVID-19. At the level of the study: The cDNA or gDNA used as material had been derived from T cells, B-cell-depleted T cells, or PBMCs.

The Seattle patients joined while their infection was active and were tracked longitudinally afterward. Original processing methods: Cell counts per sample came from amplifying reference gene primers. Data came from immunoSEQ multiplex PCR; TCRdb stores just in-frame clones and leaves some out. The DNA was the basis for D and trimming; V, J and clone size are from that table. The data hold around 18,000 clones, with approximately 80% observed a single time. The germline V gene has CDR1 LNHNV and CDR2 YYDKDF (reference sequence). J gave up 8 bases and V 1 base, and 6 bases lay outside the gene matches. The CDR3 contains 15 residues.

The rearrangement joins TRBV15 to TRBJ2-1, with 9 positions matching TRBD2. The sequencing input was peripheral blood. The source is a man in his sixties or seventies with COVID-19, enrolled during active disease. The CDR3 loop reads CATSRGGAGGDEQFF. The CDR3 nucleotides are TGTGCCACCAGCAGAGGTGGTGCGGGAGGGGATGAGCAGTTCTTC.